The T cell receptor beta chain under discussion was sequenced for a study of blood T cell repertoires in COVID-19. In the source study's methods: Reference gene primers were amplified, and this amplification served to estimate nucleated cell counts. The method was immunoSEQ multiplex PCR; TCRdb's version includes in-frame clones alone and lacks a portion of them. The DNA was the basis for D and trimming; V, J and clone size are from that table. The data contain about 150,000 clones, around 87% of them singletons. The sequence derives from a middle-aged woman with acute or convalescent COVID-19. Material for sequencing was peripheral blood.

The DNA for the CDR3 is TGTGCCAGCTCACCAGTTGAGGCGCGACAGGGGGCGCGTGGCTACACCTTC. It specifies CASSPVEARQGARGYTF. V usage is TRBV18 and J usage is TRBJ1-2, with 10 bases fitting TRBD1. The junction had 13 bases not matched to a gene; V was cut back by 2 bases and J by 7 bases. Germline values: CDR1 KGHSH, CDR2 LQKENI. This CDR3 is built from 17 residues.